The clone carrying this TCR beta chain occurred many times. What it recognizes is unknown. Relative to the germline gene, one junction end is altered; a read error may explain this. The read gets to within 3 residues of the CDR3 end, and the germline J gene fills in the rest. The sample originates from a study of T cell clonality in common variable immunodeficiency. General study points: TCRbeta clonality was increased in CVID versus healthy controls. Fewer TCRbeta clones were shared among CVID subjects than controls.

Equal genomic DNA amounts from CVID and control samples were sequenced. The table came from immunoSEQ multiplex PCR; TCRdb's copy has only in-frame clones and leaves some out. The sample was found to contain tens of thousands of clones, and every one recurs. From germline, CDR1 is SSHAT and CDR2 FNYEAQ (reference sequence). The CDR3 covers 13 residues. Sequenced input: peripheral blood mononuclear cells. This chain links TRBV7-7 with TRBJ2-5; D not resolved. The TCR sequence derives from a person aged 18-69 years in good health. CDR3 DNA, as far as it was read: TGTGCTAGCAGCTCCACCCCAAGGGAGACC. It translates to CASSSTPRET. The entire CDR3 sequence reads CASSSTPRETQYF.